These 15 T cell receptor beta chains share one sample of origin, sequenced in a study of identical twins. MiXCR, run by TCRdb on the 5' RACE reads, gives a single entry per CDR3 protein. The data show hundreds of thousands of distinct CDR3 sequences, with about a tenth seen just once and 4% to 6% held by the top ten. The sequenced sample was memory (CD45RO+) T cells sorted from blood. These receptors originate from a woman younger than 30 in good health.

CDR3 in amino acids: CASSLGLAGGFGSYEQYF. For the CDR3, the DNA is TGCGCCAGCAGCCTCGGACTAGCGGGAGGGTTTGGTTCCTACGAGCAGTACTTC. The chain uses TRBV4-3 and TRBJ2-7, with 15 bases matching TRBD2. The CDR3 extends over 18 amino acids. The junction had 8 bases not matched to a gene; V was cut back by 4 bases and J by 1 base. Per the germline V gene, CDR1 is LGHNA and CDR2 is YSLEER.

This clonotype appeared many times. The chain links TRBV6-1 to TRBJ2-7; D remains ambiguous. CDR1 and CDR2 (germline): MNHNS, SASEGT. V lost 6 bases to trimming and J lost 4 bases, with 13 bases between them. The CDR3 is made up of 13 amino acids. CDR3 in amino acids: CASRPNGPYEQYF. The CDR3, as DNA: TGTGCCAGCAGGCCGAATGGGCCATACGAGCAGTACTTC.

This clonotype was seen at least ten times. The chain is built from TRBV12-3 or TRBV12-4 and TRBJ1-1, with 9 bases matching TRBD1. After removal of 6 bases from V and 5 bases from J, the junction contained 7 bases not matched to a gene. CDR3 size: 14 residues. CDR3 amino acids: CASRPTGGPTEAFF. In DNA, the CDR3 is TGTGCCAGCAGGCCCACAGGGGGCCCGACTGAAGCTTTCTTT.

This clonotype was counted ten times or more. CDR3 residues: CASSFGGYHEQFF. The CDR3 nucleotides read TGTGCCAGCAGTTTTGGGGGGTATCATGAGCAGTTCTTC. J is TRBJ2-1 and V is TRBV12-3 or TRBV12-4; tentatively, D is TRBD2 (6 bases). The V end lost 3 bases, the J end lost 8 bases, and 11 bases lay between the germline ends. The CDR3 extends over 13 amino acids.

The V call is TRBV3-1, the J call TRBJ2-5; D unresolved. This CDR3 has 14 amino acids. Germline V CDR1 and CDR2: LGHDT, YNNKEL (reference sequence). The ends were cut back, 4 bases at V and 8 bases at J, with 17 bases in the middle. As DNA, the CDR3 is TGTGCCAGCAGCCTATCCCGAACCCTTGGAACCCAGTACTTC. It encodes CASSLSRTLGTQYF.

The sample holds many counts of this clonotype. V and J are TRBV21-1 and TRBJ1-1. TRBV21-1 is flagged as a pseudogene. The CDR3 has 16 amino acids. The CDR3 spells CASSNVIGKLGTEAFF. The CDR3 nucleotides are TGTGCCAGCAGCAATGTAATAGGGAAACTGGGCACTGAAGCTTTCTTT.

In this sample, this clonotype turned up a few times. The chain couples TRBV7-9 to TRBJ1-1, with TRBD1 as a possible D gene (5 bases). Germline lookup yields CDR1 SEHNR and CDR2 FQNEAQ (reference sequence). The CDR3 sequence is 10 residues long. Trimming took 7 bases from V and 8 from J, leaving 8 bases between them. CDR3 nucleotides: TGTGCCAGCATGGGGCAGGAAGCTTTCTTT. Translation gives CASMGQEAFF.

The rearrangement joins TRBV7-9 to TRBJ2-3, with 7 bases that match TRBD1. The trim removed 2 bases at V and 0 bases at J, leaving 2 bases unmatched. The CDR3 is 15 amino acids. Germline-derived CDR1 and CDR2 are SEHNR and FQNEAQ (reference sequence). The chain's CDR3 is CASSLQGVSTDTQYF. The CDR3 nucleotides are TGTGCCAGCAGCTTACAGGGGGTTAGCACAGATACGCAGTATTTT.

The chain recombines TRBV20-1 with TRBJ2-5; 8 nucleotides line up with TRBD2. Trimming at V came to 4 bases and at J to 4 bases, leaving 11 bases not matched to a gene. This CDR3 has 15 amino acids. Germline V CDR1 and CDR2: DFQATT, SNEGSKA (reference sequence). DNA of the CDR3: TGCAGTGCTATATCGGGGGGGCTTGGTAGAGAGACCCAGTACTTC. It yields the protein CSAISGGLGRETQYF.

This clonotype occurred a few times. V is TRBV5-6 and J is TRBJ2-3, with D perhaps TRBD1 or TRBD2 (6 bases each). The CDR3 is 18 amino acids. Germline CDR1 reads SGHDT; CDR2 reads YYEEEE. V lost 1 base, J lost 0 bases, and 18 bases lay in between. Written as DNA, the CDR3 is TGTGCCAGCAGCTTGTTAGGGGGGACAATAACTAGCACAGATACGCAGTATTTT. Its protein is CASSLLGGTITSTDTQYF.

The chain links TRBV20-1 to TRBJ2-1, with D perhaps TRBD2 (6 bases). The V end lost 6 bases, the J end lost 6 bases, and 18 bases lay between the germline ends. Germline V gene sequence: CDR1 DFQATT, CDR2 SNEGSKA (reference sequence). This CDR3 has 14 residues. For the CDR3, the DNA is TGCAGTGCCCACCGGGACTTCCTGTCCAATGAGCAGTTCTTC. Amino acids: CSAHRDFLSNEQFF.

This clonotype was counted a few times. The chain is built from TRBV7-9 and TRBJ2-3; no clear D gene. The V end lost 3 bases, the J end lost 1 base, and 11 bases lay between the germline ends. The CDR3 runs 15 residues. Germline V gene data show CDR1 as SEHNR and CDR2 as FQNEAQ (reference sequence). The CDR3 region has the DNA TGTGCCAGCAGCTTGAGAAGATTAGGCACAGATACGCAGTATTTT. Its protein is CASSLRRLGTDTQYF.

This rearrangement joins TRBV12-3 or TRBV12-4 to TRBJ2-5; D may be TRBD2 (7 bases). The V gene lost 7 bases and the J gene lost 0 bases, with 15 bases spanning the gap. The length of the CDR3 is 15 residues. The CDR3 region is CASTPGGGYQETQYF. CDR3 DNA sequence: TGTGCCAGCACCCCGGGGGGCGGGTACCAAGAGACCCAGTACTTC.

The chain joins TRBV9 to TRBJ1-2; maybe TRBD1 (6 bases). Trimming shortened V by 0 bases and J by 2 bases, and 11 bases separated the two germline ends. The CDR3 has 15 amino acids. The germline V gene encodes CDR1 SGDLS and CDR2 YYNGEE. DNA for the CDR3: TGTGCCAGCAGCGTAGACCCAGGGGCCAACTATGGCTACACCTTC. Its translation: CASSVDPGANYGYTF.

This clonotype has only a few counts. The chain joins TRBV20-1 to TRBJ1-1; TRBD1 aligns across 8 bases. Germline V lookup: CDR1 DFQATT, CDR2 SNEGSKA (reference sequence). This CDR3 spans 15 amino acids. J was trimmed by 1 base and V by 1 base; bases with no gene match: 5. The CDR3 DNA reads TGCAGTGCTAGAGGACAGGGGAAGGCGAACACTGAAGCTTTCTTT. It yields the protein CSARGQGKANTEAFF.